Presented here are 30 T cell receptor beta chains from one specimen sequenced in a study of CD8 T cells in ankylosing spondylitis. TCRdb reanalysed the 5' RACE reads using MiXCR and keeps one entry per CDR3 protein. The sample contains around 300,000 distinct CDR3 sequences, approximately 10% of which appear only once. The sequenced material came from blood, either unsorted or a sorted T cell fraction (not recorded which). The receptors shown here come from a female donor with ankylosing spondylitis or in good health (not recorded which).

This clonotype was recorded at least ten times. The genes are TRBV9 and TRBJ1-1; TRBD1 is a possible D gene (6 bases). Germline CDR1 reads SGDLS; CDR2 reads YYNGEE. CDR3 size: 15 residues. V shed 2 bases and J shed 0 bases, with 11 bases lying between them. This CDR3 reads CASSVRDNMNTEAFF. DNA for the CDR3: TGTGCCAGCAGCGTCCGGGACAACATGAACACTGAAGCTTTCTTT.

The sample holds many counts of this clonotype. The chain has TRBV20-1 and TRBJ2-3; possible D gene TRBD1, 6 bases. V lost 0 bases and J 2 bases, leaving 18 bases between the germline ends. The CDR3 length is 17 residues. The germline gives CDR1 DFQATT, CDR2 SNEGSKA (reference sequence). This chain's CDR3 is CSARDVGQPFFTDTQYF. In DNA form, the CDR3 reads TGCAGTGCTAGAGACGTAGGACAGCCGTTTTTCACAGATACGCAGTATTTT.

This clonotype has at least ten counts. The chain carries TRBV12-3 or TRBV12-4 and TRBJ2-7, with TRBD2 identical over 12 bases. V was clipped by 6 bases and J by 2 bases; unmatched bases: 8. The CDR3 is 16 residues long. CDR3 bases: TGTGCCAGCAGAGCCCCGACTAGCGGGAGTACCTACGAGCAGTACTTC. Translating it yields CASRAPTSGSTYEQYF.

In the case of this clonotype: One junction end does not reproduce the germline sequence, and a read error may be involved. The V gene is TRBV12-3 or TRBV12-4, the J gene TRBJ1-2; D remains unclear. The CDR3 is made up of 12 amino acids. CDR3 in amino acids: CASDNLGYGYPF. In DNA form, the CDR3 reads TGTGCCAGCGATAATCTTGGCTATGGCTACCCCTTC.

This clonotype was detected ten times or more. The V call is TRBV15, the J call TRBJ2-2; D tentatively reads TRBD1 or TRBD2 (6 bases each). Germline CDR1 is LNHNV and CDR2 is YYDKDF (reference sequence). V gave up 4 bases and J gave up 2 bases, with 11 bases separating them. CDR3 size: 15 residues. The CDR3 loop is CATSTQGTNTGELFF. The DNA of the CDR3 is TGTGCCACCAGCACGCAGGGGACTAACACCGGGGAGCTGTTTTTT. The entire variable domain, with the rest obtained from reference TRBV15 and TRBJ2-2, is as follows: DAMVIQNPRYQVTQFGKPVTLSCSQTLNHNVMYWYQQKSSQAPKLLFHYYDKDFNNEADTPDNFQSRRPNTSFCFLDIRSPGLGDTAMYLCATSTQGTNTGELFFGEGSRLTVL.

This clonotype appeared many times. The V call is TRBV20-1, the J call TRBJ1-4, with D possibly being TRBD1 (5 bases). The CDR3 is made up of 17 amino acids. Trimming removed 2 bases from V and 5 bases from J, with 21 bases in between. Germline-derived CDR1 and CDR2 are DFQATT and SNEGSKA (reference sequence). The chain's CDR3 is CSARPALGQGTNEKLFF. The CDR3 nucleotides are TGCAGTGCTAGACCAGCTTTGGGCCAGGGTACGAATGAAAAACTGTTTTTT.

This clonotype was found many times. The V and J genes are TRBV12-3 or TRBV12-4 and TRBJ2-7, with no clear D. This CDR3 is 11 amino acids long. V was clipped by 3 bases and J by 5 bases, with 5 bases between them. This CDR3 is CASSFANEQYF. CDR3 nucleotides: TGTGCCAGCAGTTTTGCTAACGAGCAGTACTTC.

The sample holds many counts of this clonotype. The V gene is TRBV7-3, the J gene TRBJ1-5; TRBD1 might be the D (5 bases). The CDR3 spans 13 residues. V was cut by 3 bases and J by 5 bases, with 8 bases left in between. CDR1 SGHTA and CDR2 FQGTGA come from the germline V gene. Here the CDR3 DNA reads TGTGCCAGCAGCTTGGACATAGATCAGCCCCAGCATTTT. Its translation is CASSLDIDQPQHF.

Note on this clonotype: An end of the junction does not agree with germline; a read error may underlie this. The chain uses TRBV5-4 and TRBJ1-1; 9 bases align to TRBD1. From germline, CDR1 is SGHNT and CDR2 YYREEE (reference sequence). The CDR3 spans 13 residues. CDR3: CTSGLTGGTEAFF. CDR3 DNA sequence: TGTACCAGCGGCCTGACAGGGGGCACTGAAGCTTTCTTT.

The sample holds many counts of this clonotype. The CDR3 coding sequence is TGCAGTGCTAAGGGAATCGGGGAGACCCAGTACTTC. Translation gives CSAKGIGETQYF. The chain combines TRBV20-1 with TRBJ2-5; D gene unclear. The V end lost 4 bases, the J end lost 5 bases, and 11 bases lay between the germline ends. Germline V lookup: CDR1 DFQATT, CDR2 SNEGSKA (reference sequence). CDR3 size: 12 residues.

Many counts were recorded for this clonotype. V and J are TRBV12-3 or TRBV12-4 and TRBJ1-4, with D unresolved. The CDR3 is made up of 14 amino acids. The V and J ends lost 6 bases and 2 bases respectively, with 10 bases between them. The CDR3 nucleotides are TGTGCCAGCAGCAAAGTTGGGACTAATGAAAAACTGTTTTTT. Protein product: CASSKVGTNEKLFF.

In the case of this clonotype: A much larger clonotype is one base distant, so this may be a read error. The conserved closing phenylalanine or tryptophan is absent in this CDR3, likely reflecting a read error. J is TRBJ1-3 and V is TRBV12-3 or TRBV12-4; D is unresolved. With 6 bases removed from V and 0 bases from J, the gap between germline ends came to 12 bases. This CDR3 comprises 15 residues. The CDR3 is CASSPQRHSGNTIYC. The CDR3 DNA reads TGTGCCAGCAGCCCACAGCGGCACTCTGGAAACACCATATATTGT.

This chain's CDR3 is CSAREARGGSNQPQHF. CDR3 DNA: TGCAGTGCTAGAGAGGCCAGGGGGGGAAGCAATCAGCCCCAGCATTTT. This rearrangement joins TRBV20-1 to TRBJ1-5; TRBD1 matches 7 bases. The V and J ends lost 0 bases and 1 base, in that order; junction bases with no gene match: 6. In germline, CDR1 is DFQATT, CDR2 SNEGSKA (reference sequence). There are 16 residues in the CDR3.

This clonotype was seen ten or more times. The rearrangement uses TRBV7-2 and TRBJ2-7, with no clear D. There are 15 residues in the CDR3. V lost 1 base and J lost 4, with 14 bases in between. CDR1 SGHTA and CDR2 FQGNSA come from the germline V gene. Here the CDR3 reads CASSLEVGARYEQYF. CDR3 sequence (DNA): TGTGCCAGCAGCTTAGAGGTCGGAGCTCGTTACGAGCAGTACTTC.

In its sample, this clonotype was seen many times. V usage is TRBV28 and J usage is TRBJ2-5; TRBD2 matches 12 bases. There are 16 residues in the CDR3. Per the germline V gene, CDR1 is MDHEN and CDR2 is SYDVKM. The junction had 8 bases not matched to a gene; V was cut back by 5 bases and J by 4 bases. CDR3 coding DNA: TGTGCCAGCAGTCCACGGACTAGCGGGGACATAGAGACCCAGTACTTC. This gives the protein CASSPRTSGDIETQYF.

In its sample, this clonotype was seen a few times. V is TRBV5-1 and J is TRBJ2-3, with 11 bases that match TRBD2. CDR1 and CDR2 from the germline V gene are SGHRS and YFSETQ. V shed 2 bases, J shed 5 bases, and the junction held 1 base outside the gene matches. The CDR3 runs 14 residues. The CDR3 DNA sequence: TGCGCCAGCAGCTTAACTAGCGGGAGAGATACGCAGTATTTT. Residues: CASSLTSGRDTQYF.

The chain employs TRBV5-5 and TRBJ1-2; D uncertain. Germline V CDR1 and CDR2: SGHKS, YYEKEE (reference sequence). V was cut by 3 bases and J by 8 bases, with 11 bases left in between. The CDR3 length is 12 residues. Written as DNA, the CDR3 is TGTGCCAGCAGCTCGGTGGGTGGAGGCTACACCTTC. This encodes CASSSVGGGYTF.

This clonotype was seen more than once but under ten times. The J gene is TRBJ1-1, the V gene TRBV5-6, with D uncertain. Between the trimmed V and J ends, which lost 0 bases and 7 bases, there was a span of 7 bases. CDR1 and CDR2 (germline): SGHDT, YYEEEE. The CDR3 covers 12 residues. CDR3 amino acids: CASSLGLGEAFF. Here the CDR3 DNA reads TGTGCCAGCAGCTTGGGACTAGGTGAAGCTTTCTTT.

Ten or more counts support this clonotype. This chain connects TRBV4-2 to TRBJ2-7; D is undetermined. The germline V and J ends were trimmed by 8 bases and 4 bases, with 12 bases remaining between them. Germline V gene sequence: CDR1 LGHNA, CDR2 YNFKEQ. CDR3 size: 12 residues. The CDR3 DNA follows: TGTGCCAGCGGGCGGCTAGGGTACGAGCAGTACTTC. This sequence encodes CASGRLGYEQYF.

This clonotype appeared many times. The chain is built from TRBV12-3 or TRBV12-4 and TRBJ1-5; possible D gene TRBD1, 5 bases. Trimming took off 6 bases at V and 7 bases at J, with 19 bases between the two ends. The CDR3 covers 15 residues. The CDR3 sequence is CASSTTGGGLQPQHF. For the CDR3, the DNA is TGTGCCAGCAGCACTACCGGGGGGGGATTACAGCCCCAGCATTTT.

The table lists this clonotype with a few counts. The chain joins TRBV20-1 to TRBJ2-1; 9 nucleotides match TRBD2. The germline V gene has CDR1 DFQATT and CDR2 SNEGSKA (reference sequence). J gave up 2 bases and V 6 bases, and 8 bases lay outside the gene matches. There are 15 residues in the CDR3. CDR3 DNA sequence: TGCAGTGCCGCGCCAGGACTAGCGCCCTACAATGAGCAGTTCTTC. Protein: CSAAPGLAPYNEQFF.

This clonotype was counted many times. The V gene is TRBV5-1, the J gene TRBJ2-3, with D hard to call. The CDR3 is 13 amino acids. Germline CDR1 and CDR2: SGHRS and YFSETQ. V dropped 0 bases and J dropped 6 bases, with 8 bases sitting between them. CDR3 region: CASSLDYLDTQYF. CDR3 sequence (DNA): TGCGCCAGCAGCTTGGACTACTTGGATACGCAGTATTTT.

There are many counts of this clonotype. The J gene is TRBJ2-5, the V gene TRBV27, with D hard to call. The V gene lost 2 bases and the J gene lost 5 bases, with 9 bases spanning the gap. CDR1 is MNHEY and CDR2 is SMNVEV in the germline V gene (reference sequence). This CDR3 comprises 13 residues. CDR3 sequence reads: CASSLTKGETQYF. The CDR3 bases are TGTGCCAGCAGTTTAACTAAGGGCGAGACCCAGTACTTC.

This clonotype came up many times. The J gene is TRBJ1-6, the V gene TRBV5-1; no reliable D call. Trimming stripped 4 bases from V and 6 bases from J, with 5 bases between. The CDR3 totals 12 residues. CDR1 is SGHRS, CDR2 YFSETQ, per germline. CDR3 nucleotide sequence: TGCGCCAGCAGCGAAGGTAATTCACCCCTCCACTTT. Protein sequence: CASSEGNSPLHF.

This clonotype was counted a few times. The gene calls are TRBV9 and TRBJ2-1; 10 positions match TRBD1. This CDR3 contains 16 residues. From germline, CDR1 is SGDLS and CDR2 YYNGEE. J gave up 7 bases and V 4 bases, and 11 bases lay outside the gene matches. The CDR3 loop reads CASSLTPGQGWNEQFF. The CDR3 DNA reads as TGTGCCAGCAGCCTAACCCCGGGACAGGGGTGGAATGAGCAGTTCTTC.

This clonotype was seen many times. V is TRBV28 and J is TRBJ1-1, with D perhaps matching TRBD1 (5 bases). Germline V gene sequence: CDR1 MDHEN, CDR2 SYDVKM. This CDR3 has 18 amino acids. V was trimmed by 6 bases and J by 0 bases, leaving 23 bases between them. The CDR3: CASSLIGAPEGLNTEAFF. CDR3 nucleotides: TGTGCCAGCAGCCTCATTGGGGCACCTGAGGGTTTGAACACTGAAGCTTTCTTT.

This clonotype was picked up a small number of times. The chain carries TRBV14 and TRBJ1-2; D not resolved. This CDR3 is 13 amino acids long. Trimming stripped 1 base from V and 8 bases from J, with 11 bases between. From germline, CDR1 is SGHDN and CDR2 FVKESK. CDR3 nucleotides: TGTGCCAGCAGCCAAGCGGGATCCAGCGGCTACACCTTC. Translated, it gives CASSQAGSSGYTF.

This clonotype was detected ten times or more. The chain combines TRBV6-5 with TRBJ2-3; 11 bases line up with TRBD2. J gave up 4 bases and V 6 bases, and 9 bases lay outside the gene matches. This CDR3 region has 16 residues. From germline, CDR1 is MNHEY and CDR2 SVGAGI. CDR3 bases: TGTGCCAGCAGATTATTAGCGGGAGGGCCCCCAGATACGCAGTATTTT. This gives the protein CASRLLAGGPPDTQYF.

This clonotype occurred many times. This sequence joins TRBV18 and TRBJ1-5; 10 bases match TRBD1. Trimming at V came to 6 bases and at J to 3 bases, leaving 5 bases not matched to a gene. The length of the CDR3 is 15 residues. CDR1 and CDR2 (germline): KGHSH, LQKENI. The CDR3 reads CASSGDRGDNQPQHF. In nucleotides, the CDR3 is TGTGCCAGCTCCGGGGACAGGGGTGACAATCAGCCCCAGCATTTT. The full variable domain, in which reference TRBV18 and TRBJ1-5 provide the parts outside the CDR3, is NAGVMQNPRHLVRRRGQEARLRCSPMKGHSHVYWYRQLPEEGLKFMVYLQKENIIDESGMPKERFSAEFPKEGPSILRIQQVVRGDSAAYFCASSGDRGDNQPQHFGDGTRLSIL.

This clonotype was seen at least ten times. This chain uses TRBV12-3 or TRBV12-4 with TRBJ2-2; D uncertain. The CDR3 covers 14 residues. Trimming cost V 0 bases and J 6 bases, with 8 bases left between them. This CDR3 reads CASSLAPAPGELFF. CDR3 nucleotide sequence: TGTGCCAGCAGTTTAGCGCCCGCGCCCGGGGAGCTGTTTTTT.